Below are 20 T cell receptor beta chains sequenced from a single sample in a study of preoperative IRX-2 immunotherapy in early breast cancer (dated by TCRdb to between 2018 and 2020). The sample's treatment or condition label, in plain terms: preoperative locoregional IRX-2 cytokine immunotherapy. Library preparation was by the immunoSEQ multiplex PCR assay. Not all clones reach the TCRdb copy of this immuneACCESS table, which keeps in-frame sequences only. Checked studies attribute under half of the gap to unresolved V genes and leave the rest unexplained. The sample records approximately 96,000 clones, roughly 90% of which are singletons. Approximately 2% of the sample goes to the ten largest clones. The input for sequencing was tumor tissue, taken after IRX-2 immunotherapy. All receptors come from a human donor with breast cancer.

V usage is TRBV6-8 and J usage is TRBJ1-4; D call uncertain. V shed 3 bases and J shed 5 bases, with 7 bases lying between them. Germline lookup yields CDR1 MNHGY and CDR2 SAAAGT. The CDR3 spans 13 residues. The CDR3 spells CASSYNGNEKLFF. The CDR3 region has the DNA TGTGCCAGCAGTTATAACGGAAATGAAAAACTGTTTTTT.

The chain uses TRBV1 and TRBJ1-2. TRBV1 is deemed a pseudogene. This CDR3 has 13 amino acids. CDR3 sequence: CTSSHTPIYGYTF. For the CDR3, the DNA is TGCACCAGCAGCCATACCCCGATCTATGGCTACACCTTC.

The rearrangement joins TRBV25-1 to TRBJ1-3; 8 bases line up with TRBD1. J lost 2 bases, V lost 6 bases, and 6 bases had no gene match. Per germline, CDR1 MGHDK and CDR2 SYGVNS. The CDR3 has 15 residues. The chain's CDR3 is CASRRQGTAGNTIYF. CDR3 coding DNA: TGTGCCAGCAGGAGACAGGGGACGGCTGGAAACACCATATATTTT.

The rearrangement uses TRBV6-4 and TRBJ2-5; 8 bases match TRBD2. With 9 bases clipped from V and 4 bases from J, the junction kept 7 bases outside the gene matches. CDR1 is MRHNA and CDR2 is SNTAGT in the germline V gene. This CDR3 is 13 amino acids long. CDR3 sequence: CASLAGWGETQYF. The CDR3 DNA reads as TGTGCCAGTTTAGCGGGGTGGGGAGAGACCCAGTACTTC.

CDR3 sequence reads: CASSLATGNYGYTF. As DNA, the CDR3 is TGCGCCAGCAGCTTGGCCACCGGAAATTATGGCTACACCTTC. This chain connects TRBV5-1 to TRBJ1-2, with no clear D. V gave up 0 bases and J gave up 5 bases, with 11 bases separating them. Germline V lookup: CDR1 SGHRS, CDR2 YFSETQ. The CDR3 runs 14 residues.

This clone came up a few times. The rearrangement joins TRBV14 to TRBJ1-6; D is undetermined. The CDR3 has 13 residues. The V gene lost 4 bases and the J gene lost 8 bases, with 9 bases spanning the gap. Germline values: CDR1 SGHDN, CDR2 FVKESK. The CDR3 reads CASSLSLYSPLHF. The DNA for the CDR3 is TGTGCCAGCAGCCTCAGTCTCTATTCACCCCTCCACTTT.

The chain joins TRBV6-8 to TRBJ1-2; D remains unclear. The CDR3 sequence is 13 residues long. The germline V gene has CDR1 MNHGY and CDR2 SAAAGT. Trimming took off 8 bases at V and 3 bases at J, with 13 bases between the two ends. The CDR3: CASRLTPDYGYTF. The CDR3 nucleotides read TGTGCCAGCCGTTTGACGCCTGACTATGGCTACACCTTC.

The rearrangement joins TRBV6-8 to TRBJ1-2; TRBD1 aligns across 9 bases. The CDR3 spans 15 residues. The ends lost 10 bases at V and 4 bases at J; junction bases unmatched: 13. Germline assignment: CDR1 MNHGY and CDR2 SAAAGT. The CDR3 region has the DNA TGTGCCATCAGCGCTGTTGGACAGGGGCTCTATGGCTACACCTTC. Protein product: CAISAVGQGLYGYTF.

This rearrangement joins TRBV6-8 to TRBJ2-3, with 7 positions matching TRBD1. CDR1 MNHGY and CDR2 SAAAGT come from the germline V gene. V was pared by 6 bases and J by 5 bases, with 5 bases of the junction left unmatched. The CDR3 loop spans 13 amino acids. The CDR3 is CASSLAGGDTQYF. The CDR3 DNA is TGTGCCAGCAGCCTCGCAGGGGGAGATACGCAGTATTTT.

The genes are TRBV7-1 and TRBJ1-4; D is possibly TRBD1 (5 bases). TRBV7-1 falls under the ORF class, with uncertain function. CDR3 length: 16 amino acids. V shed 5 bases and J shed 2 bases, with 15 bases lying between them. The chain's CDR3 is CASSQAGGTTNEKLFF. DNA of the CDR3: TGTGCCAGCAGCCAAGCCGGGGGAACGACTAATGAAAAACTGTTTTTT.

This clone was seen more than once but under ten times. This rearrangement joins TRBV11-3 to TRBJ2-7; D uncertain. This CDR3 comprises 16 residues. In germline, CDR1 is SGHNT, CDR2 YENEEA. Between the trimmed V and J ends, which lost 2 bases and 5 bases, there was a span of 19 bases. The chain's CDR3 is CASSLLTSHFLDEQYF. The CDR3 DNA reads TGTGCCAGCAGCTTACTGACAAGCCACTTCTTAGACGAGCAGTACTTC.

This clone turned up a few times. The chain couples TRBV29-1 to TRBJ1-4, with 7 bases lining up with TRBD1. In germline, CDR1 is SQVTM, CDR2 ANQGSEA. This CDR3 has 12 residues. CDR3 in DNA: TGCAGTGCCCAGGGGGCTAATGAAAAACTGTTTTTT. Translating gives CSAQGANEKLFF.

The gene calls are TRBV6-9 and TRBJ1-3; D is unresolved. CDR1 is MNHGY, CDR2 SVAAGI, per germline. This CDR3 is 12 amino acids long. The V end was cut by 6 bases, the J end by 4 bases, with 7 bases between. In DNA, the CDR3 is TGTGCCAGCAGACAACAAGGAAACACCATATATTTT. This encodes CASRQQGNTIYF.

The chain is built from TRBV6-8 and TRBJ1-4; D gene uncertain. CDR1 is MNHGY and CDR2 is SAAAGT in the germline V gene. The CDR3 loop spans 16 amino acids. The germline V and J ends were trimmed by 3 bases and 0 bases, with 11 bases remaining between them. CDR3 bases: TGTGCCAGCAGTTATTCGGGAGAAACAACTAATGAAAAACTGTTTTTT. This codes for CASSYSGETTNEKLFF.

The chain carries TRBV19 and TRBJ2-1, with 7 positions matching TRBD2. The CDR3 is 16 amino acids. The V segment lost 4 bases and the J segment 1 base; nucleotides outside the gene matches: 7. CDR1 and CDR2 from the germline V gene are LNHDA and SQIVND (reference sequence). CDR3 protein: CASSTYSGLSYNEQFF. The CDR3, as DNA: TGTGCCAGTAGTACATATAGCGGGCTATCCTACAATGAGCAGTTCTTC.

V usage is TRBV6-8 and J usage is TRBJ2-1, with 8 positions matching TRBD1. V lost 5 bases, J lost 6 bases, and 9 bases stayed unmatched. This CDR3 has 15 amino acids. Germline CDR1 reads MNHGY; CDR2 reads SAAAGT. CDR3 bases: TGTGCCAGCAGTCACATAGCAACAGGGGGCAATGAGCAGTTCTTC. Translated, it gives CASSHIATGGNEQFF.

This clone was recorded once. This rearrangement joins TRBV19 to TRBJ1-5; D not certain. This CDR3 has 12 amino acids. CDR1 LNHDA and CDR2 SQIVND come from the germline V gene (reference sequence). Trimming took 5 bases from V and 7 from J, leaving 9 bases between them. Written as DNA, the CDR3 is TGTGCCAGTAGTGTACTAGACCAGCCCCAGCATTTT. This sequence encodes CASSVLDQPQHF.

A remark on this clone: Likely a read error: the CDR3 ends without its conserved phenylalanine or tryptophan. The DNA is omitted, as the CDR3 cannot be located on it reliably, and the CDR3 follows TCRdb's listing. The rearrangement uses TRBV6-8 and TRBJ2-7. Counting both end residues, the CDR3 totals 12 amino acids. Germline V gives CDR1 MNHGY, CDR2 SAAAGT. The chain's CDR3 is CASSDPRPCTSG.

This chain uses TRBV5-1 with TRBJ2-1; D is possibly TRBD1 (6 bases). Trimming left V 2 bases short and J 7 bases short, with 19 bases between. The germline V gene encodes CDR1 SGHRS and CDR2 YFSETQ. CDR3 length equals 16 residues. The CDR3 region is CASSFPPGTTGNEQFF. CDR3 in DNA: TGCGCCAGCAGCTTCCCCCCGGGGACAACGGGGAATGAGCAGTTCTTC.

CDR3 region: CASSLYGTVNTEAFF. CDR3 nucleotides: TGTGCCAGCAGTTTATACGGGACAGTGAACACTGAAGCTTTCTTT. V and J are TRBV28 and TRBJ1-1; 7 bases map to TRBD1. Germline V gene lookup returns CDR1 MDHEN and CDR2 SYDVKM. The V gene end was trimmed by 1 base and the J gene end by 0 bases; junction bases not matched to a gene: 2. The CDR3 is 15 residues long.